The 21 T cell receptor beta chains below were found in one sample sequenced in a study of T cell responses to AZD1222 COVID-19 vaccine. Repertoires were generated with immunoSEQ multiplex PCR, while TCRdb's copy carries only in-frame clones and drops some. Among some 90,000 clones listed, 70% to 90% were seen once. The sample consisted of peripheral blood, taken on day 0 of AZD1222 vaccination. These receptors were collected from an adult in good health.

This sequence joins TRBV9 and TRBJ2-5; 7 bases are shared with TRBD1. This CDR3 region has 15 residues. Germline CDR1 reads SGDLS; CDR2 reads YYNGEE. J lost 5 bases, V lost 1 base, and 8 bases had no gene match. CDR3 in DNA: TGTGCCAGCAGCGTATGGACAGGCAGTAGGGAGACCCAGTACTTC. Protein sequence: CASSVWTGSRETQYF. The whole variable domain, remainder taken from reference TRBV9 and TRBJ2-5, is DSGVTQTPKHLITATGQRVTLRCSPRSGDLSVYWYQQSLDQGLQFLIQYYNGEERAKGNILERFSAQQFPDLHSELNLSSLELGDSALYFCASSVWTGSRETQYFGPGTRLLVL.

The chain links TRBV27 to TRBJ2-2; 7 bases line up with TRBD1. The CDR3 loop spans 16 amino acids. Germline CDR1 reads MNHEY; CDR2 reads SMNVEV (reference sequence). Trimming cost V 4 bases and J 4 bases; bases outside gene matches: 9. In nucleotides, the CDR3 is TGTGCCAGCAGTTCCTACAGGGGAAGGATCACCGGGGAGCTGTTTTTT. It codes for CASSSYRGRITGELFF.

CDR3: CSVEETLAASYNEQFF. The CDR3 DNA follows: TGCAGCGTTGAAGAGACGCTAGCGGCCTCCTACAATGAGCAGTTCTTC. The chain has TRBV29-1 and TRBJ2-1; 7 bases fit TRBD2. The germline V gene has CDR1 SQVTM and CDR2 ANQGSEA. CDR3 length: 16 amino acids. The V gene end was trimmed by 0 bases and the J gene end by 0 bases; junction bases not matched to a gene: 5.

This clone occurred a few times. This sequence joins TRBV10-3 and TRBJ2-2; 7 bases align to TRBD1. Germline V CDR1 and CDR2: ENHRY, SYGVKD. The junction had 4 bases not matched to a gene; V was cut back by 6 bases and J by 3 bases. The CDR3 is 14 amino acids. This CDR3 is CAISLTGDTGELFF. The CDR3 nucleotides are TGTGCCATCAGCCTCACAGGGGACACCGGGGAGCTGTTTTTT.

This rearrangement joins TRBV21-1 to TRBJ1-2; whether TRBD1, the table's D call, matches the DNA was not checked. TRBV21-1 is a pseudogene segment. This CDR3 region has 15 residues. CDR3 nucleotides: TGTGCCAGCAGCTCGCCAGGGGGCGCCGACTATGGCTACACCTTC. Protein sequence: CASSSPGGADYGYTF.

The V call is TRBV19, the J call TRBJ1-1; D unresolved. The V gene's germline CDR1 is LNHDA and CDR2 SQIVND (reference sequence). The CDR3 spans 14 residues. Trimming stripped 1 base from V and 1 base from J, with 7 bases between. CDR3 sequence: CASSIVRGNTEAFF. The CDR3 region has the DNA TGTGCCAGTAGTATAGTGCGGGGGAACACTGAAGCTTTCTTT.

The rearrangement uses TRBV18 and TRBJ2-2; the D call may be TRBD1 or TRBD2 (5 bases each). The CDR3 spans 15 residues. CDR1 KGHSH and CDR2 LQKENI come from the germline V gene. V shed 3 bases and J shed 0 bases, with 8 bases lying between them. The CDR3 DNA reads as TGTGCCAGCTCACCGGGACCGCCGAACACCGGGGAGCTGTTTTTT. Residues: CASSPGPPNTGELFF.

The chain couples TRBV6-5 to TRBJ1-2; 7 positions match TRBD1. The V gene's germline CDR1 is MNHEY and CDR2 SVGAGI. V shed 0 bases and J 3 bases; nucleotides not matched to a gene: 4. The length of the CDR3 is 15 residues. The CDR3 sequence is CASSYSPGQHYGYTF. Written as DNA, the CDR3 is TGTGCCAGCAGTTACTCGCCGGGACAGCACTATGGCTACACCTTC.

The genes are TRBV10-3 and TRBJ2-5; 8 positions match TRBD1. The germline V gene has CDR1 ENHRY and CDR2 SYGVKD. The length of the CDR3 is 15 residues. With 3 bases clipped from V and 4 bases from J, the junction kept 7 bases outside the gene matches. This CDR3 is CAISEPSTGGETQYF. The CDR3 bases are TGTGCCATCAGTGAACCCTCCACAGGGGGAGAGACCCAGTACTTC.

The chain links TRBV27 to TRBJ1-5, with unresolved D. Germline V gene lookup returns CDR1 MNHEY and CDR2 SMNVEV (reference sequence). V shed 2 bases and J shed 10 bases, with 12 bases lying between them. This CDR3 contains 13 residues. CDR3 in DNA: TGTGCCAGCAGTTTAACGGAGGGATTTCCCCAGCATTTT. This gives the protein CASSLTEGFPQHF.

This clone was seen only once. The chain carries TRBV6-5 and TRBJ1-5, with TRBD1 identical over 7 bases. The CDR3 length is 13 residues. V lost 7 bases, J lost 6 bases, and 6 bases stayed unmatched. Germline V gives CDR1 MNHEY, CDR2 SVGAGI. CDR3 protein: CASKGASGQPQHF. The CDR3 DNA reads TGTGCCAGCAAGGGGGCCTCCGGTCAGCCCCAGCATTTT.

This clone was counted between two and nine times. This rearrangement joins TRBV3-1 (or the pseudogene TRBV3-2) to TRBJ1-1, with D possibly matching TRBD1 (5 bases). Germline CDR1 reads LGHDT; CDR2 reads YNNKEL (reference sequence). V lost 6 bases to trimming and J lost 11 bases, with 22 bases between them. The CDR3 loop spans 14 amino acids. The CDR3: CASRGEGRRGTAFF. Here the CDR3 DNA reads TGTGCCAGCAGAGGGGAGGGAAGGAGGGGAACGGCTTTCTTT.

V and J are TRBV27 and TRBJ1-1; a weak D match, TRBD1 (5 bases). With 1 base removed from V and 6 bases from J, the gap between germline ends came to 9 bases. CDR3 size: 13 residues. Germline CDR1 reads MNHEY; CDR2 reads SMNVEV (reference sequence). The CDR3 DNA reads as TGTGCCAGCAGTTTATTTGGGGGTCCTGAAGCTTTCTTT. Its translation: CASSLFGGPEAFF.

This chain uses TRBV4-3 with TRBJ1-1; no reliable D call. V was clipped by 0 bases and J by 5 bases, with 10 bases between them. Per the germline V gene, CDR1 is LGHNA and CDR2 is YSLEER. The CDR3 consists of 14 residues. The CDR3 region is CASSQDLGQTEAFF. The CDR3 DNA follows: TGCGCCAGCAGCCAAGATTTGGGTCAGACTGAAGCTTTCTTT.

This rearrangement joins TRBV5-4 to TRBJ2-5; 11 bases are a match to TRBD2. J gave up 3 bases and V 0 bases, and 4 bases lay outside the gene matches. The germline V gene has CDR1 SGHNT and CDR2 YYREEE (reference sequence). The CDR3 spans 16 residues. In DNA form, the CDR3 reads TGTGCCAGCAGCTTGGGACTAGCGGGGTTCAAAGAGACCCAGTACTTC. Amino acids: CASSLGLAGFKETQYF.

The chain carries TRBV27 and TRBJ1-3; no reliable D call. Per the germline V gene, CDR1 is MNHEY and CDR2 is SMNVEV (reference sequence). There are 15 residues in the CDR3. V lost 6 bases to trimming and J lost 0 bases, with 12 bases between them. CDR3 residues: CASRPRPDSGNTIYF. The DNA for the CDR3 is TGTGCCAGCAGGCCCCGCCCCGACTCTGGAAACACCATATATTTT.

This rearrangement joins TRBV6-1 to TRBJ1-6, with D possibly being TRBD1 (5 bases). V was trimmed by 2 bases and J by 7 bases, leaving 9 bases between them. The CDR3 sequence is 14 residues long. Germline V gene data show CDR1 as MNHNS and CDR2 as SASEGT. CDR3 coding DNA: TGTGCCAGCAGTGAAAGGGGATCAAATTCACCCCTCCACTTT. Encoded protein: CASSERGSNSPLHF.

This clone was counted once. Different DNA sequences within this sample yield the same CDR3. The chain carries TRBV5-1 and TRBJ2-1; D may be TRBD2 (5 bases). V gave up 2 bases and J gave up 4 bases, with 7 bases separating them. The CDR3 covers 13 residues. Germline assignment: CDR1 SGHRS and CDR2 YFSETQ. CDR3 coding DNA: TGCGCCAGCAGCTTAGGCGGGTACAATGAGCAGTTCTTC. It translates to CASSLGGYNEQFF.

In nucleotides, the CDR3 is TGTGCCAGCGGTCTGGGCTACAATGAGCAGTTCTTC. Its translation is CASGLGYNEQFF. V usage is TRBV6-5 and J usage is TRBJ2-1; no firm D call. V was pared by 8 bases and J by 3 bases, with 8 bases between. CDR3 length: 12 residues. CDR1 and CDR2 from the germline V gene are MNHEY and SVGAGI.

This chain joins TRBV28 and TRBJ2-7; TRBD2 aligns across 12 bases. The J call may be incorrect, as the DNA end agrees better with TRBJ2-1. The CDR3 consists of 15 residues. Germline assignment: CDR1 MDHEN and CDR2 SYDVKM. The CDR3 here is CASTPGLAGFNEQFF. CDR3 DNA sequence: TGTGCCAGCACACCGGGACTAGCGGGTTTTAATGAGCAGTTCTTC.

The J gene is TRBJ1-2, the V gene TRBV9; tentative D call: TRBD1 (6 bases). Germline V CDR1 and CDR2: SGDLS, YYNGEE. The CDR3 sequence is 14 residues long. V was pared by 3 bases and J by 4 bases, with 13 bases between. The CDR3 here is CASSALQGFYGYTF. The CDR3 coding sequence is TGTGCCAGCAGCGCCCTTCAGGGGTTCTATGGCTACACCTTC.